One TCR beta chain is described in this entry. The data were taken from a study of CD8 T cells in Susac syndrome. The RNA input was 0.5 to 1 ug, and it was reverse transcribed with random hexamers. TCRdb fed the immunoSEQ multiplex PCR reads into MiXCR, producing one record per CDR3 protein. The data show about 180,000 distinct CDR3 sequences, roughly 96% seen once. The authors carried out high-throughput sequencing of TCR beta. They applied it to CD8+ and CD4+ T cells obtained from blood. What was sequenced was CD8+ T cells from PBMCs. The TCR sequence derives from a human donor with multiple sclerosis.

The CDR3 DNA reads TGCAGTGCTAGAGATATTCGACTAGCTACTAGCTCCTACAATGAGCAGTTCTTC. It specifies CSARDIRLATSSYNEQFF. The chain combines TRBV20-1 with TRBJ2-1; 7 bases align to TRBD2. The germline gives CDR1 DFQATT, CDR2 SNEGSKA (reference sequence). V gave up 0 bases and J gave up 0 bases; unmatched junction bases: 11. The CDR3 extends over 18 amino acids.